A single sample gave rise to the 23 T cell receptor beta chains below, sequenced in a study of PD-1 blockade in mismatch repair-deficient tumors. Sequencing used immunoSEQ multiplex PCR; TCRdb keeps in-frame clones, though not all of them. The profile shows approximately 120,000 clones, around 87% of them singletons. The sample consisted of peripheral blood, taken 44 weeks after starting pembrolizumab. The receptors come from an adult with mismatch repair-deficient cancer.

This chain links TRBV11-1 with TRBJ2-2, with TRBD1 as a possible D gene (6 bases). The CDR3 consists of 14 residues. Trimming left V 6 bases short and J 4 bases short, with 12 bases between. Germline V CDR1 and CDR2: SGHAT, FQDESV (reference sequence). CDR3 DNA sequence: TGTGCCAGCAGTAGAGACAGGCGCACCGGGGAGCTGTTTTTT. Its protein product is CASSRDRRTGELFF.

This chain uses TRBV18 with TRBJ2-4; D possibly corresponds to TRBD1 (6 bases). Germline assignment: CDR1 KGHSH and CDR2 LQKENI. There are 12 residues in the CDR3. V lost 6 bases and J 6 bases, leaving 9 bases between the germline ends. The CDR3 coding sequence is TGTGCCAGCTCCCTGGACAGAAACATTCAGTACTTC. Protein product: CASSLDRNIQYF.

This rearrangement joins TRBV18 to TRBJ2-7; the match to TRBD1 covers 9 bases. In germline, CDR1 is KGHSH, CDR2 LQKENI. After removal of 3 bases from V and 1 base from J, the junction contained 4 bases not matched to a gene. The CDR3 length is 15 residues. CDR3 nucleotides: TGTGCCAGCTCACCGCCGGGACAGGGATCCTACGAGCAGTACTTC. As protein: CASSPPGQGSYEQYF. The complete variable domain, with remaining parts taken from reference TRBV18 and TRBJ2-7, reads NAGVMQNPRHLVRRRGQEARLRCSPMKGHSHVYWYRQLPEEGLKFMVYLQKENIIDESGMPKERFSAEFPKEGPSILRIQQVVRGDSAAYFCASSPPGQGSYEQYFGPGTRLTVT.

The chain carries TRBV18 and TRBJ2-3; D may be TRBD2 (6 bases). The CDR3 runs to 16 residues. The V gene's germline CDR1 is KGHSH and CDR2 LQKENI. Between the trimmed V and J ends, which lost 0 bases and 0 bases, there was a span of 10 bases. The CDR3 region is CASSPPGRTSTDTQYF. CDR3 nucleotides: TGTGCCAGCTCACCACCCGGGAGAACTAGCACAGATACGCAGTATTTT.

The J gene is TRBJ2-6, the V gene TRBV15; tentatively, D is TRBD2 (5 bases). This CDR3 has 16 amino acids. Trimming removed 5 bases at V and 1 base at J, with 12 bases between. The germline gives CDR1 LNHNV, CDR2 YYDKDF (reference sequence). The CDR3 DNA follows: TGTGCCACCAGCGGCCCCGAGGGATCTGGGGCCAACGTCCTGACTTTC. It specifies CATSGPEGSGANVLTF. Full variable domain (missing parts from reference TRBV15 and TRBJ2-6): DAMVIQNPRYQVTQFGKPVTLSCSQTLNHNVMYWYQQKSSQAPKLLFHYYDKDFNNEADTPDNFQSRRPNTSFCFLDIRSPGLGDTAMYLCATSGPEGSGANVLTFGAGSRLTVL.

J is TRBJ2-7 and V is TRBV6-5; D unclear. V lost 3 bases to trimming and J lost 1 base, with 7 bases between them. Germline values: CDR1 MNHEY, CDR2 SVGAGI. This CDR3 comprises 13 residues. In nucleotides, the CDR3 is TGTGCCAGCAGTTATGGGATTTCCTACGAGCAGTACTTC. Translated, it gives CASSYGISYEQYF.

V gene TRBV14 combines with J gene TRBJ2-7; 9 positions match TRBD1. The CDR3 totals 15 residues. Trimming took 1 base from V and 4 from J; bases not matched to a gene: 5. In germline, CDR1 is SGHDN, CDR2 FVKESK. CDR3 in amino acids: CASSQGGQGKYEQYF. As DNA, the CDR3 is TGTGCCAGCAGCCAAGGGGGACAGGGAAAGTACGAGCAGTACTTC.

The chain couples TRBV15 to TRBJ2-5; D is unclear. The germline V gene encodes CDR1 LNHNV and CDR2 YYDKDF (reference sequence). CDR3 size: 13 residues. V lost 0 bases and J 5 bases, leaving 7 bases between the germline ends. Written as DNA, the CDR3 is TGTGCCACCAGCAGAGATTTACGGGAGACCCAGTACTTC. As protein: CATSRDLRETQYF.

The CDR3 reads CASGKLGGNYGYTF. CDR3 bases: TGTGCCAGCGGAAAGCTGGGGGGTAACTATGGCTACACCTTC. This sequence joins TRBV6-6 and TRBJ1-2; D might be TRBD1 (5 bases). The CDR3 is 14 amino acids. V was cut by 8 bases and J by 1 base, with 14 bases left in between. Germline V gene sequence: CDR1 MNHNY, CDR2 SVGAGI (reference sequence).

The chain recombines TRBV27 with TRBJ2-1, with 11 bases that match TRBD2. The trim removed 4 bases at V and 5 bases at J, leaving 4 bases unmatched. The V gene's germline CDR1 is MNHEY and CDR2 SMNVEV (reference sequence). This CDR3 contains 15 residues. This CDR3 reads CASSSGTSGHNEQFF. In DNA, the CDR3 is TGTGCCAGCAGTTCCGGGACTAGCGGTCACAATGAGCAGTTCTTC.

In its sample, this clone was seen once. The chain recombines TRBV12-5 with TRBJ1-1, with D unresolved. Trimming pared 1 base from V and 4 bases from J, leaving 13 bases between. The germline V gene encodes CDR1 LGHNT and CDR2 FRNRAP. The CDR3 runs 15 residues. The CDR3 DNA follows: TGTGCTAGTGGTTTGGCTAGGGCTTGGCGCACTGAAGCTTTCTTT. As protein: CASGLARAWRTEAFF.

The sample holds many counts of this clone. The chain uses TRBV4-3 and TRBJ2-5; D may be TRBD2 (6 bases). Germline V CDR1 and CDR2: LGHNA, YSLEER. V was cut by 1 base and J by 5 bases, with 11 bases left in between. The CDR3 totals 14 residues. CDR3 DNA: TGCGCCAGCAGCCAAGGGAGGGAGTGGGAGACCCAGTACTTC. Its protein product is CASSQGREWETQYF.

The chain carries TRBV6-5 and TRBJ2-7; 8 nucleotides line up with TRBD2. The CDR3 spans 15 residues. The V gene's germline CDR1 is MNHEY and CDR2 SVGAGI. The trim removed 6 bases at V and 1 base at J, leaving 8 bases unmatched. CDR3 loop: CASSPGTRRSYEQYF. The CDR3 bases are TGTGCCAGCAGCCCCGGGACTAGACGTTCCTACGAGCAGTACTTC.

The gene calls are TRBV30 and TRBJ1-1; D gene uncertain. CDR1 GTSNPN and CDR2 SVGIG come from the germline V gene (reference sequence). The CDR3 loop spans 13 amino acids. The V end was cut by 0 bases, the J end by 4 bases, with 9 bases between. The CDR3 sequence: CAWSVVLSTEAFF. Here the CDR3 DNA reads TGTGCCTGGAGTGTAGTTTTGAGCACTGAAGCTTTCTTT.

This chain links TRBV6-5 with TRBJ2-1; TRBD2 matches at 9 bases. Germline V lookup: CDR1 MNHEY, CDR2 SVGAGI. The CDR3 consists of 15 residues. With V trimmed by 2 bases and J by 8 bases, 7 bases remained unmatched. CDR3 sequence (DNA): TGTGCCAGCAGTTACGGCCAGCGGGAGGTCGATGAGCAGTTCTTC. Translating it yields CASSYGQREVDEQFF.

J is TRBJ1-5 and V is TRBV6-5; 7 bases are shared with TRBD1. CDR1 MNHEY and CDR2 SVGAGI come from the germline V gene. After removal of 6 bases from V and 6 bases from J, the junction contained 11 bases not matched to a gene. CDR3 length: 15 amino acids. CDR3 loop: CASRRHPGGGQPQHF. The CDR3 coding sequence is TGTGCCAGCAGACGACACCCAGGGGGGGGTCAGCCCCAGCATTTT.

As DNA, the CDR3 is TGCAGCGTTGAAAGAGGGTTGGGCTTCAATGAGCAGTTCTTC. It is translated as CSVERGLGFNEQFF. This chain joins TRBV29-1 and TRBJ2-1; perhaps TRBD2 as D (5 bases). The CDR3 runs 14 residues. CDR1 is SQVTM and CDR2 is ANQGSEA in the germline V gene. V lost 2 bases and J lost 6, with 14 bases in between.

This clone was observed a single time. This chain connects TRBV30 to TRBJ2-5, with D perhaps TRBD2 (7 bases). This CDR3 region has 17 residues. Between the trimmed V and J ends, which lost 1 base and 5 bases, there was a span of 23 bases. Germline values: CDR1 GTSNPN, CDR2 SVGIG (reference sequence). The CDR3 loop reads CAWSGYMSEGGMETQYF. The CDR3 DNA reads as TGTGCCTGGAGTGGTTACATGTCGGAGGGGGGGATGGAGACCCAGTACTTC. Using reference TRBV30 and TRBJ2-5 for the parts outside the CDR3, the full variable domain is SQTIHQWPATLVQPVGSPLSLECTVEGTSNPNLYWYRQAAGRGLQLLFYSVGIGQISSEVPQNLSASRPQDRQFILSSKKLLLSDSGFYLCAWSGYMSEGGMETQYFGPGTRLLVL.

The chain carries TRBV9 and TRBJ1-1; maybe TRBD1 (5 bases). Trimming stripped 1 base from V and 0 bases from J, with 10 bases between. CDR3 length: 15 residues. CDR1 is SGDLS and CDR2 is YYNGEE in the germline V gene. CDR3 bases: TGTGCCAGCAGCGTATCCGGGGCCGTGAACACTGAAGCTTTCTTT. Translation gives CASSVSGAVNTEAFF. The whole variable domain, remainder taken from reference TRBV9 and TRBJ1-1, is DSGVTQTPKHLITATGQRVTLRCSPRSGDLSVYWYQQSLDQGLQFLIQYYNGEERAKGNILERFSAQQFPDLHSELNLSSLELGDSALYFCASSVSGAVNTEAFFGQGTRLTVV.

The gene calls are TRBV27 and TRBJ1-4, with D uncertain. Germline-derived CDR1 and CDR2 are MNHEY and SMNVEV (reference sequence). The CDR3 contains 16 residues. Trimming left V 6 bases short and J 4 bases short, with 18 bases between. The DNA for the CDR3 is TGTGCCAGCAGCTCCAACCGCTCGCCCAGTAATGAAAAACTGTTTTTT. Residues: CASSSNRSPSNEKLFF.

The rearrangement joins TRBV19 to TRBJ2-1, with D possibly being TRBD2 (5 bases). Germline CDR1 LNHDA, CDR2 SQIVND (reference sequence). Trimming pared 3 bases from V and 10 bases from J, leaving 16 bases between. The CDR3 has 14 residues. CDR3 sequence reads: CASSIPSDGEEQFF. DNA of the CDR3: TGTGCCAGTAGTATCCCATCGGACGGGGAAGAGCAGTTCTTC.

V and J are TRBV9 and TRBJ1-5, with a possible D match to TRBD1 (5 bases). CDR3 length equals 12 residues. The V gene's germline CDR1 is SGDLS and CDR2 YYNGEE. The V gene lost 8 bases and the J gene lost 6 bases, with 12 bases spanning the gap. The CDR3 coding sequence is TGTGCCAGTGGGGGGAGGGGTCAGCCCCAGCATTTT. Translated, it gives CASGGRGQPQHF.

V and J are TRBV11-2 and TRBJ2-5; D remains ambiguous. Trimming took 0 bases from V and 0 from J, leaving 8 bases between them. Germline CDR1 SGHAT, CDR2 FQNNGV. The CDR3 has 15 residues. The CDR3 DNA follows: TGTGCCAGCAGCTTAGATCGCGGCTACCAAGAGACCCAGTACTTC. It encodes CASSLDRGYQETQYF.